This T cell receptor (beta chain) was identified during a study of blood T cell repertoires in COVID-19. Looking at the study overall: From T cells, B-cell-depleted T cells, or PBMCs came the material, which was cDNA or gDNA.

This clone was recorded a few times. Per the authors' pipeline: Amplification from reference gene primers served as the basis for estimated nucleated cell counts. TCRdb keeps only in-frame clones here, not all; method: immunoSEQ multiplex PCR. V, J and clone size were drawn from that table, and D and trimming were deduced from the DNA. The sample shows about 360,000 clones, roughly 86% of them seen only once. V shed 0 bases and J shed 3 bases, with 12 bases lying between them. The germline V gene encodes CDR1 SGDLS and CDR2 YYNGEE. This CDR3 is 16 amino acids long. The clonotype originates from a human donor in a cohort sampled during active COVID-19. Sequences were obtained from peripheral blood. This chain links TRBV9 with TRBJ2-2; tentative D call: TRBD2 (5 bases). The CDR3 reads CASSVGRGIDTGELFF. In DNA form, the CDR3 reads TGTGCCAGCAGCGTAGGTCGGGGAATAGACACCGGGGAGCTGTTTTTT.